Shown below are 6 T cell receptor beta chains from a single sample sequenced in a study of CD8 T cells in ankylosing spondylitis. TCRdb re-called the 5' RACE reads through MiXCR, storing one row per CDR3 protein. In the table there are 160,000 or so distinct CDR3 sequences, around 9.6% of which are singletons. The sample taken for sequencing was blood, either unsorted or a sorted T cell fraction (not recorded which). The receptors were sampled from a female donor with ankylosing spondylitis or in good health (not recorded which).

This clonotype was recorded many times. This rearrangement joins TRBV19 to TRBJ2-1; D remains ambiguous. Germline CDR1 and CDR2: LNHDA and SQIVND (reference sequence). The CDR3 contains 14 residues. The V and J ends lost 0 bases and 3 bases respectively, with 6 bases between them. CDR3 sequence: CASSIDPFYNEQFF. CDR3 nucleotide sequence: TGTGCCAGTAGTATAGATCCCTTCTACAATGAGCAGTTCTTC.

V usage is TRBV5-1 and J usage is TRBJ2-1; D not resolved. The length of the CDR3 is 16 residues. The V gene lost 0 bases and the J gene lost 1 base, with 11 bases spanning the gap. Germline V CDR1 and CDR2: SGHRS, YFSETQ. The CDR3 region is CASSLARLGSYNEQFF. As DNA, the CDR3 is TGCGCCAGCAGCTTGGCCAGGCTAGGGTCCTACAATGAGCAGTTCTTC.

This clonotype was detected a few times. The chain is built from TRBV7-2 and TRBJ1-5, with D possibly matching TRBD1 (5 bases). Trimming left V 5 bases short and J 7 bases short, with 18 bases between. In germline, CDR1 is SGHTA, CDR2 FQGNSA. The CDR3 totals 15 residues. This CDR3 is CASSPPGWGLQPQHF. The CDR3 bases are TGTGCCAGCAGCCCACCAGGGTGGGGTTTACAGCCCCAGCATTTT.

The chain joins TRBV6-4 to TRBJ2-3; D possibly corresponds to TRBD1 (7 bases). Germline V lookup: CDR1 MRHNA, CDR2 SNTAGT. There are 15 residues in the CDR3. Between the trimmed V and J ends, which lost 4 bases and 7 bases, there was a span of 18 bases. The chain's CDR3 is CASSGAGTVAYTQYF. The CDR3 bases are TGTGCCAGCAGTGGGGCGGGGACAGTAGCGTATACGCAGTATTTT.

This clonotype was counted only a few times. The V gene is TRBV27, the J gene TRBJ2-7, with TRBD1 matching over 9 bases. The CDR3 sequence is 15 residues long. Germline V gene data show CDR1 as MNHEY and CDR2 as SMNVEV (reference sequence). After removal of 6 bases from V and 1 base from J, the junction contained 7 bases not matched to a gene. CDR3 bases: TGTGCCAGCAGCCTCTCCGGGACAGGGTCCTACGAGCAGTACTTC. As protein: CASSLSGTGSYEQYF.

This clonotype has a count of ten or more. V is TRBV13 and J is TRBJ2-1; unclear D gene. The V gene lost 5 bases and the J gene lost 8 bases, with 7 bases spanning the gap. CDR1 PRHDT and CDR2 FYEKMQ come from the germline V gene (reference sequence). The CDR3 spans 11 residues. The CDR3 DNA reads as TGTGCCAGCAGCCCTTCTGATGAGCAGTTCTTC. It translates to CASSPSDEQFF.